This T cell receptor (beta chain) was captured by sequencing in a study of metastatic and nonmetastatic thyroid tumors. Study overall: Malignant thyroid and benign thyroid patients provided blood and tumor or nodule tissue whose repertoires were compared.

This clone was counted at least ten times. Its cognate antigen is unknown. In the source study's methods: Clinicopathological groups differed in CDR3, with these differences serving to build a distant-metastasis classifier for papillary thyroid cancer. From the PCR reads, TCRdb re-called clones with MiXCR. These V and J calls rely on TCRdb rather than the paper's analysis. The sample records roughly 20,000 clones, about 17% being singletons. CDR1 and CDR2 (germline): SNHLY, FYNNEI. The V segment lost 6 bases and the J segment 0 bases; nucleotides outside the gene matches: 7. There are 17 residues in the CDR3. Whole-study findings and limits: In both blood and tumor samples, TCR beta diversity was reported significantly higher for malignant than benign nodules.

The entire patient cohort was treatment-naive prior to thyroid surgery. Sequenced input: adjacent normal tissue. The receptor comes from a male donor with papillary thyroid cancer or a benign thyroid nodule (not recorded which). Some clones in this sample may be carry-over from other donors' samples. The chain links TRBV2 to TRBJ2-6, with 8 bases aligning to TRBD2. The CDR3 DNA sequence: TGTGCCAGCAGCCTGACTAGCGAGCTCTCTGGGGCCAACGTCCTGACTTTC. It translates to CASSLTSELSGANVLTF.